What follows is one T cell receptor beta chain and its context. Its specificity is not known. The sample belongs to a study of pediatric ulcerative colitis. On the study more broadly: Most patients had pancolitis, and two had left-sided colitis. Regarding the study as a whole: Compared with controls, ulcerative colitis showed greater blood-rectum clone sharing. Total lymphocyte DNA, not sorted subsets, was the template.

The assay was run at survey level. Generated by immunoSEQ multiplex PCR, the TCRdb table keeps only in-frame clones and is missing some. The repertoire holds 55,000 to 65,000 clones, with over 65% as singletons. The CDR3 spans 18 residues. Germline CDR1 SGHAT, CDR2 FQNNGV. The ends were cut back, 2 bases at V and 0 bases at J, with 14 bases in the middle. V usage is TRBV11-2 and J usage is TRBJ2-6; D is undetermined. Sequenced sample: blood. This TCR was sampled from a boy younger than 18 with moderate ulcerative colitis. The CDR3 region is CASSLWPGTPSGANVLTF. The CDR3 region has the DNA TGTGCCAGCAGCTTATGGCCAGGTACACCCTCTGGGGCCAACGTCCTGACTTTC. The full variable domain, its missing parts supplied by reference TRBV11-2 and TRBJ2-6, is EAGVAQSPRYKIIEKRQSVAFWCNPISGHATLYWYQQILGQGPKLLIQFQNNGVVDDSQLPKDRFSAERLKGVDSTLKIQPAKLEDSAVYLCASSLWPGTPSGANVLTFGAGSRLTVL.